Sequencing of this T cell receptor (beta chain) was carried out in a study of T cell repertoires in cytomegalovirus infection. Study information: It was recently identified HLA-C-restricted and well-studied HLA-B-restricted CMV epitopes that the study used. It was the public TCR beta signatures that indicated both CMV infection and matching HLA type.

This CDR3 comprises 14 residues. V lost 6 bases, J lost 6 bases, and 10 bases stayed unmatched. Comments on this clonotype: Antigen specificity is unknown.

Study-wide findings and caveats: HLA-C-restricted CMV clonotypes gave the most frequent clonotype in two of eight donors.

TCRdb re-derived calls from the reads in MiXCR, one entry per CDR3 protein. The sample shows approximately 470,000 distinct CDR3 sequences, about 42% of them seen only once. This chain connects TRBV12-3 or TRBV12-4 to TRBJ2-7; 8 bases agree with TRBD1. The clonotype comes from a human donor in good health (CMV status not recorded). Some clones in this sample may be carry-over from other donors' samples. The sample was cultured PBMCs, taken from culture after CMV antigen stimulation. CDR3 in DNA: TGTGCCAGCAGCTGGGAACAGGGGGATTCCGAGCAGTACTTC. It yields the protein CASSWEQGDSEQYF.